This T cell receptor beta chain stems from a study of post-analysis software for immune sequencing data. Unique molecular identifiers were built into the TCR beta cDNA libraries. T cells numbering about 0.85 to 11 million yielded cDNA molecules that totaled some 500,000. One entry per CDR3 protein, called by TCRdb with MiXCR from the PCR reads. The data show around 710,000 distinct CDR3 sequences, with roughly 46% seen just once and roughly 4.5% held by the top ten. Regarding this clonotype: Its antigen is still unknown.

The study's findings and limits: Co-batched samples clustered tightly together by F measure. Those with multiple sclerosis, the patient group, showed significantly lower normalized Chao1 diversity than controls.

The sequence was obtained from a girl between 10 and 17 years old with multiple sclerosis. Specimen: blood.

The CDR3 DNA reads as TGTGCCACCAGTGCCTTGCGCGGGTCAGGCACAGATACGCAGTATTTT. It yields the protein CATSALRGSGTDTQYF. The rearrangement uses TRBV24-1 and TRBJ2-3; the D gene is possibly TRBD2 (5 bases). Germline V CDR1 and CDR2: KGHDR, SFDVKD. The CDR3 extends over 16 amino acids. V lost 5 bases, J lost 1 base, and 15 bases lay in between.